What follows describes a single TCR beta chain. The data were obtained in a study of blood T cell repertoires in COVID-19. Background on the study: Collection of acute and convalescent COVID-19 samples took place in the United States, Italy and Spain. T cells, B-cell-depleted T cells, or PBMCs supplied cDNA or gDNA.

Germline V CDR1 and CDR2: SNHLY, FYNNEI. The CDR3 has 19 amino acids. Trimming cost V 4 bases and J 5 bases; bases outside gene matches: 19. Original handling: Amplification from reference gene primers served as the basis for estimated nucleated cell counts. Sequencing was performed with immunoSEQ multiplex PCR; in TCRdb, only in-frame clones are kept and a portion is missing. That table supplies the V and J calls and clone size; D and trimming were determined from the DNA. This table has about 54,000 clones, about 91% appearing once. The sequence was collected from a woman aged 55-75 years with active or convalescent COVID-19. Sample: peripheral blood. This chain uses TRBV2 with TRBJ1-2, with 10 bases lining up with TRBD1. The CDR3: CASSAFLGTGERIGYGYTF. DNA for the CDR3: TGTGCCAGCAGTGCCTTTTTAGGGACAGGGGAAAGAATCGGGTATGGCTACACCTTC. The full variable domain, completed using reference TRBV2 and TRBJ1-2, is EPEVTQTPSHQVTQMGQEVILRCVPISNHLYFYWYRQILGQKVEFLVSFYNNEISEKSEIFDDQFSVERPDGSNFTLKIRSTKLEDSAMYFCASSAFLGTGERIGYGYTFGSGTRLTVV.